This TCR beta chain was profiled in a study of CD8+ T cells in alopecia areata. Overall study findings and caveats: Lesional scalp, notably in alopecia totalis/universalis, had clonality above that of normal scalp.

Treatment described: oral pan-JAK inhibitor, 5-10 mg twice daily. Reverse transcription of extracted RNA yielded cDNA, which provided the sequencing template. The assay was immunoSEQ multiplex PCR, and TCRdb's table has in-frame clones only and misses some. The sample lists hundreds of thousands of clones, approximately 72% occurring once. Trimming pared 5 bases from V and 13 bases from J, leaving 12 bases between. Germline V gene lookup returns CDR1 SGHAT and CDR2 FQNNGV. The CDR3 runs to 11 residues. Turning to this clone: The antigen remains undetermined.

The source material was CD4+ T cells sorted from blood, sampled between weeks 43 and 45, from a patient treated with tofacitinib. The chain combines TRBV11-2 with TRBJ2-1, with D perhaps matching TRBD1 or TRBD2 (5 bases each). The source of this sequence is a human donor with alopecia areata. The CDR3 reads CASSMGREQFF. In DNA form, the CDR3 reads TGTGCCAGCAGCATGGGACGGGAACAGTTCTTC.